This T cell receptor beta chain is drawn from a study of blood T cell repertoires in COVID-19. Study in general: Acute and convalescent COVID-19 specimens originated in the United States, Italy and Spain. T cells, B-cell-depleted T cells, or PBMCs supplied cDNA or gDNA.

The CDR3 has 14 residues. Trimming removed 7 bases at V and 5 bases at J, with 14 bases between. Looked up from germline, CDR1 is MDHEN and CDR2 is SYDVKM. Original processing notes: Amplification from reference gene primers served as the basis for estimated nucleated cell counts. Profiling relied on immunoSEQ multiplex PCR, and the TCRdb table lists in-frame clones only, not all of them. V, J and clone size derive from that table, while D and trimming were established from the DNA sequence. There are 200,000 to 250,000 clones in the sample; about four fifths occur only once, and around 3.5% lies in the top ten.

Source material: peripheral blood. The genes are TRBV28 and TRBJ1-4, with D maybe TRBD1 (5 bases). This clonotype was obtained from an elderly woman with acute or convalescent COVID-19. The CDR3 region has the DNA TGTGCCAGCAACTTGGGGCGGATAAATGAAAAACTGTTTTTT. This translates into CASNLGRINEKLFF.